This TCR beta chain was identified during a study of blood T cell repertoires in COVID-19. After removal of 6 bases from V and 6 bases from J, the junction contained 12 bases not matched to a gene. Germline assignment: CDR1 SGHTA and CDR2 FQGTGA. The CDR3 loop spans 17 amino acids. Clones were sequenced by immunoSEQ multiplex PCR, and TCRdb holds only the in-frame ones, with some missing. The table shows 250,000 or so clones, with roughly 80% occurring only once. The chain combines TRBV7-3 with TRBJ2-3; TRBD2 aligns across 13 bases. The sample was PBMCs or T cells enriched from blood (not recorded which). This receptor was identified in a man in his fifties or sixties who had recovered from COVID-19. CDR3 loop: CASRLGTSGTRADTQYF. The DNA of the CDR3 is TGTGCCAGCAGACTGGGGACTAGCGGGACGAGGGCTGATACGCAGTATTTT.